This is a list of T cell receptor beta chains from one sample in a study of blood T cell repertoires in COVID-19. Assay: immunoSEQ multiplex PCR; the TCRdb copy retains only in-frame clones and omits some. The table records some 150,000 clones, 80% to 90% of them present only once. The sample comprised peripheral blood. Receptor source: a woman in her forties with acute or convalescent COVID-19. Both conserved end residues are part of each CDR3. The D gene is left open where the match is weak. The listing skips clone size in some rows; elsewhere it reads once, few, many or a size class.

d_call: -
v_call: TRBV27
j_call: TRBJ1-2
clone_size: -
cdr3_nt: TGTGCCAGCAGTTTATACAGGGCTAACTATGGCTACACCTTC
cdr3_aa: CASSLYRANYGYTF

d_call: TRBD1
v_call: TRBV19
j_call: TRBJ1-6
clone_size: once
cdr3_nt: TGTGCCAGTAACTCGGGACAGGAGGGTTCACCCCTCCACTTT
cdr3_aa: CASNSGQEGSPLHF

d_call: -
v_call: TRBV4-1
j_call: TRBJ2-3
clone_size: -
cdr3_nt: TGCGCCAGCAGCAAGCTCCCACCCACAGATACGCAGTATTTT
cdr3_aa: CASSKLPPTDTQYF

d_call: -
v_call: TRBV6-5
j_call: TRBJ1-6
clone_size: once
cdr3_nt: TGTGCCAGCAGTCAGGTTGGCAATTCACCCCTCCACTTT
cdr3_aa: CASSQVGNSPLHF

d_call: TRBD1
v_call: TRBV24-1
j_call: TRBJ2-3
clone_size: once
cdr3_nt: TGTGCCACCAGACCTACAGGGGAAGATACGCAGTATTTT
cdr3_aa: CATRPTGEDTQYF

d_call: -
v_call: TRBV27
j_call: TRBJ1-2
clone_size: -
cdr3_nt: TGTGCCAGTGGAGGAGAGGGCAGCCCGCGAACCTTC
cdr3_aa: CASGGEGSPRTF

d_call: -
v_call: TRBV5-1
j_call: TRBJ1-2
clone_size: -
cdr3_nt: TGCGCCAGCAGCTTGGCCTGGGCAGGGGCTGGCTATGGCTACACCTTC
cdr3_aa: CASSLAWAGAGYGYTF

d_call: TRBD1
v_call: TRBV4-1
j_call: TRBJ1-2
clone_size: -
cdr3_nt: TGCGCCAGCAGCCAGGGCCGACAGGGGGCCGGGGGCTACACCTTC
cdr3_aa: CASSQGRQGAGGYTF

d_call: -
v_call: TRBV6-5
j_call: TRBJ2-7
clone_size: -
cdr3_nt: TGTGCCAGCAGACAGATGGGGCTCCGGAACGAGCAGTACTTC
cdr3_aa: CASRQMGLRNEQYF

d_call: -
v_call: TRBV6-5
j_call: TRBJ1-3
clone_size: -
cdr3_nt: TGTGCCAGCAGTTACTCGATACAGGGTAGAGGAAACACCATATATTTT
cdr3_aa: CASSYSIQGRGNTIYF

d_call: -
v_call: TRBV5-1
j_call: TRBJ1-1
clone_size: -
cdr3_nt: TGCGCCAGCAGCCCCACAGGGAGTACTGAAGCTTTCTTT
cdr3_aa: CASSPTGSTEAFF

d_call: -
v_call: TRBV28
j_call: TRBJ1-1
clone_size: -
cdr3_nt: TGTGCCAGCAGCCCCACAGGGAGGGGCGACACTGAAGCTTTCTTT
cdr3_aa: CASSPTGRGDTEAFF

d_call: -
v_call: TRBV6-1
j_call: TRBJ1-1
clone_size: once
cdr3_nt: TGTGCCAGCAGTGAATGGGGAGGCACTGAAGCTTTCTTT
cdr3_aa: CASSEWGGTEAFF

d_call: -
v_call: TRBV18
j_call: TRBJ2-5
clone_size: -
cdr3_nt: TGTGCCAGCTCACCACGGCCCTCGCAAACAGGACAAGAGACCCAGTACTTC
cdr3_aa: CASSPRPSQTGQETQYF

d_call: -
v_call: TRBV3-1/TRBV3-2
j_call: TRBJ1-2
clone_size: -
cdr3_nt: TGTGCCAGCAGCCAAGAGCGTGGCTACACCTTC
cdr3_aa: CASSQERGYTF

d_call: -
v_call: TRBV6-6
j_call: TRBJ2-1
clone_size: -
cdr3_nt: TGTGCCAGCAGATATGGAGGGGACCATGAGCAGTTCTTC
cdr3_aa: CASRYGGDHEQFF

d_call: -
v_call: TRBV18
j_call: TRBJ1-4
clone_size: -
cdr3_nt: TGTGCCAGCTCCCGTGGACAGAATGAAAAACTGTTTTTT
cdr3_aa: CASSRGQNEKLFF

d_call: TRBD1
v_call: TRBV27
j_call: TRBJ2-5
clone_size: -
cdr3_nt: TGTGCCAGCAGACCTACGACAGGGGTGTGGGAGACCCAGTACTTC
cdr3_aa: CASRPTTGVWETQYF

d_call: TRBD1
v_call: TRBV4-1
j_call: TRBJ2-1
clone_size: -
cdr3_nt: TGCGCCAGCAGAGGAGTCGACAGGGGGCTGTGGACCAATGAGCAGTTCTTC
cdr3_aa: CASRGVDRGLWTNEQFF

d_call: -
v_call: TRBV30
j_call: TRBJ1-3
clone_size: few
cdr3_nt: TGTGCCTGGAGTAGCGCGGCACTGGGAAACACCATATATTTT
cdr3_aa: CAWSSAALGNTIYF

d_call: TRBD1
v_call: TRBV28
j_call: TRBJ1-2
clone_size: -
cdr3_nt: TGTGCCAGCAGTACGACAGGGTTCTACACCTTC
cdr3_aa: CASSTTGFYTF

d_call: -
v_call: TRBV7-9
j_call: TRBJ2-3
clone_size: -
cdr3_nt: TGTGCCAGCAGCTTTAAATTTGCGGGGCAGACAGGGCGCACAGATACGCAGTATTTT
cdr3_aa: CASSFKFAGQTGRTDTQYF

d_call: TRBD1
v_call: TRBV7-2
j_call: TRBJ1-6
clone_size: -
cdr3_nt: TGTGCCAGCAGCATAACGGGACAGGGGAATTCACCCCTCCACTTT
cdr3_aa: CASSITGQGNSPLHF

d_call: TRBD1
v_call: TRBV10-3
j_call: TRBJ2-7
clone_size: -
cdr3_nt: TGTGCCATCAGCACCGGACAGGGAATGGGCTACGAGCAGTACTTC
cdr3_aa: CAISTGQGMGYEQYF

d_call: -
v_call: TRBV9
j_call: TRBJ2-5
clone_size: -
cdr3_nt: TGTGCCAGCAGCCCATGGCCCCAAGAGACCCAGTACTTC
cdr3_aa: CASSPWPQETQYF

d_call: TRBD2
v_call: TRBV5-6
j_call: TRBJ2-4
clone_size: -
cdr3_nt: TGTGCCAGCAGCTTGTACAGCGGGGGACAACTAGCCAAAAACATTCAGTACTTC
cdr3_aa: CASSLYSGGQLAKNIQYF

d_call: TRBD2
v_call: TRBV5-6
j_call: TRBJ2-1
clone_size: -
cdr3_nt: TGTGCCAGCAGCTTGGTTGGCGGGGGGGCCGGGGATGAGCAGTTCTTC
cdr3_aa: CASSLVGGGAGDEQFF

d_call: -
v_call: TRBV21-1
j_call: TRBJ2-3
clone_size: -
cdr3_nt: TGTGCCAGCAGCGCCCGCGCCACAGATACGCAGTATTTT
cdr3_aa: CASSARATDTQYF

d_call: -
v_call: TRBV5-1
j_call: TRBJ2-4
clone_size: once
cdr3_nt: TGCGCCAGCAGCTTGGAGGACAAGACTAAAAACATTCAGTACTTC
cdr3_aa: CASSLEDKTKNIQYF

d_call: TRBD1
v_call: TRBV9
j_call: TRBJ1-2
clone_size: -
cdr3_nt: TGTGCCAGCAGCGTAGAGGCAGGGGGCGGGTATGGCTACACCTTC
cdr3_aa: CASSVEAGGGYGYTF

d_call: TRBD2
v_call: TRBV6-2/TRBV6-3
j_call: TRBJ2-7
clone_size: -
cdr3_nt: TGTGCCAGCAGCTCGACTAGCGGGGGGTCCTACGAGCAGTACTTC
cdr3_aa: CASSSTSGGSYEQYF

d_call: TRBD1
v_call: TRBV5-1
j_call: TRBJ1-2
clone_size: -
cdr3_nt: TGCGCCAGCAGCTTGGGGGACAGGGTCCGTGGCTACACCTTC
cdr3_aa: CASSLGDRVRGYTF

d_call: -
v_call: TRBV19
j_call: TRBJ2-7
clone_size: -
cdr3_nt: TGTGCCAGTAGTCCCCCCGGGGTATGGTACGAGCAGTACTTC
cdr3_aa: CASSPPGVWYEQYF

d_call: TRBD2
v_call: TRBV28
j_call: TRBJ2-1
clone_size: -
cdr3_nt: TGTGCCAGCAGTTTTCTAGCGGGGGGATACAATGAGCAGTTCTTC
cdr3_aa: CASSFLAGGYNEQFF

d_call: TRBD1
v_call: TRBV7-2
j_call: TRBJ1-5
clone_size: few
cdr3_nt: TGTGCCAGCAGCCCTGACAGGGGAAACAATCAGCCCCAGCATTTT
cdr3_aa: CASSPDRGNNQPQHF

d_call: TRBD2
v_call: TRBV3-1/TRBV3-2
j_call: TRBJ2-5
clone_size: -
cdr3_nt: TGTGCCAGCAGCCAACCCGGGACCCTAGGGAGGGACCAGTACTTC
cdr3_aa: CASSQPGTLGRDQYF

d_call: -
v_call: TRBV4-1
j_call: TRBJ1-3
clone_size: -
cdr3_nt: TGCGCCAGCAGCCAGGAGTCATTCTCTGGAAACACCATATATTTT
cdr3_aa: CASSQESFSGNTIYF

d_call: TRBD1
v_call: TRBV5-1
j_call: TRBJ2-2
clone_size: -
cdr3_nt: TGCGCCAGCAGCCCCGGACAGGTTAACACCGGGGAGCTGTTTTTT
cdr3_aa: CASSPGQVNTGELFF

d_call: TRBD1
v_call: TRBV15
j_call: TRBJ1-6
clone_size: -
cdr3_nt: TGTGCCACCAGCAGAGATCGTACAGGGGATAATTCACCCCTCCACTTT
cdr3_aa: CATSRDRTGDNSPLHF

d_call: TRBD1
v_call: TRBV7-8
j_call: TRBJ1-1
clone_size: -
cdr3_nt: TGTGCCAGCAGCTTAGGACGACGCTCGGGGACAGCGAACACTGAAGCTTTCTTT
cdr3_aa: CASSLGRRSGTANTEAFF

d_call: TRBD2
v_call: TRBV9
j_call: TRBJ2-3
clone_size: -
cdr3_nt: TGTGCCAGCAGCGATGCTCTCTCTAGCGGGAGAAACACAGATACGCAGTATTTT
cdr3_aa: CASSDALSSGRNTDTQYF

d_call: TRBD2
v_call: TRBV7-3
j_call: TRBJ2-1
clone_size: -
cdr3_nt: TGTGCCAGCAGCTTGGGACTAGCGGGAGGGGGTGAGCAGTTCTTC
cdr3_aa: CASSLGLAGGGEQFF

d_call: -
v_call: TRBV29-1
j_call: TRBJ1-2
clone_size: -
cdr3_nt: TGCAGCGTTTCTGGGGCGAACCCCTGGGGCTACACCTTC
cdr3_aa: CSVSGANPWGYTF

d_call: TRBD1
v_call: TRBV3-1/TRBV3-2
j_call: TRBJ1-2
clone_size: -
cdr3_nt: TGTGCCAGCAGCCAAGTTACAGGGGAAACCTATGGCTACACCTTC
cdr3_aa: CASSQVTGETYGYTF

d_call: -
v_call: TRBV7-9
j_call: TRBJ1-1
clone_size: -
cdr3_nt: TGTGCCAGCAGCTTAGAGCGCGGGGCTAACACTGAAGCTTTCTTT
cdr3_aa: CASSLERGANTEAFF

d_call: TRBD1
v_call: TRBV7-8
j_call: TRBJ2-3
clone_size: -
cdr3_nt: TGTGCCAGCAGCAAAGAAACGGGACAGGGGTTGTTAGATACGCAGTATTTT
cdr3_aa: CASSKETGQGLLDTQYF

d_call: -
v_call: TRBV4-1
j_call: TRBJ2-3
clone_size: -
cdr3_nt: TGCGCCAGCAGCCAAGATAGGATTAGGGGGGGGGCGACAGATACGCAGTATTTT
cdr3_aa: CASSQDRIRGGATDTQYF